This TCR beta chain was sequenced during a study of chemoradiotherapy in HPV16-positive cancers. Sequencing used immunoSEQ multiplex PCR; TCRdb keeps in-frame clones, though not all of them. The sample yields some 4,700 clones, over 70% seen once. The CDR3 loop spans 20 amino acids. V lost 4 bases to trimming and J lost 6 bases; unmatched junction nucleotides: 18. Germline V gene data show CDR1 as LGHNA and CDR2 as YNFKEQ. The clonotype was recovered from a human donor with HPV-associated anogenital cancer. This chain joins TRBV4-2 and TRBJ2-1; 13 bases are shared with TRBD2. Material: tumor tissue, obtained from a patient who underwent chemoradiotherapy. CDR3 residues: CASSRVQGAGLAGDPNEQFF. The DNA of the CDR3 is TGTGCCAGCAGCCGGGTACAGGGGGCAGGACTAGCGGGAGATCCCAATGAGCAGTTCTTC.